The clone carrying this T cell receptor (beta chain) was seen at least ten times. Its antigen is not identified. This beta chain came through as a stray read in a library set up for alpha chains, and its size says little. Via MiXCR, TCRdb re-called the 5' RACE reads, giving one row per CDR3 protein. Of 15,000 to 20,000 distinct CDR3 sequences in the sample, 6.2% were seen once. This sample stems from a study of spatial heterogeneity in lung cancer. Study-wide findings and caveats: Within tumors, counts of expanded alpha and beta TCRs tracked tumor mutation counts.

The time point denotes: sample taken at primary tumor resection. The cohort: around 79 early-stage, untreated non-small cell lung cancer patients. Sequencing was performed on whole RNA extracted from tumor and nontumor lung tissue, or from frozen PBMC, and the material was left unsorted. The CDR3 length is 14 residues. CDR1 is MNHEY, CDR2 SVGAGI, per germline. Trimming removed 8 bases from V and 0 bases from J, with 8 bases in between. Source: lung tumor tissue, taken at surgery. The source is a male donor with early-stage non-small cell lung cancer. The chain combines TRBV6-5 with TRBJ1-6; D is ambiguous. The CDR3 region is CASRANSYNSPLHF. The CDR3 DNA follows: TGTGCCAGCCGCGCAAACTCCTATAATTCACCCCTCCACTTT.